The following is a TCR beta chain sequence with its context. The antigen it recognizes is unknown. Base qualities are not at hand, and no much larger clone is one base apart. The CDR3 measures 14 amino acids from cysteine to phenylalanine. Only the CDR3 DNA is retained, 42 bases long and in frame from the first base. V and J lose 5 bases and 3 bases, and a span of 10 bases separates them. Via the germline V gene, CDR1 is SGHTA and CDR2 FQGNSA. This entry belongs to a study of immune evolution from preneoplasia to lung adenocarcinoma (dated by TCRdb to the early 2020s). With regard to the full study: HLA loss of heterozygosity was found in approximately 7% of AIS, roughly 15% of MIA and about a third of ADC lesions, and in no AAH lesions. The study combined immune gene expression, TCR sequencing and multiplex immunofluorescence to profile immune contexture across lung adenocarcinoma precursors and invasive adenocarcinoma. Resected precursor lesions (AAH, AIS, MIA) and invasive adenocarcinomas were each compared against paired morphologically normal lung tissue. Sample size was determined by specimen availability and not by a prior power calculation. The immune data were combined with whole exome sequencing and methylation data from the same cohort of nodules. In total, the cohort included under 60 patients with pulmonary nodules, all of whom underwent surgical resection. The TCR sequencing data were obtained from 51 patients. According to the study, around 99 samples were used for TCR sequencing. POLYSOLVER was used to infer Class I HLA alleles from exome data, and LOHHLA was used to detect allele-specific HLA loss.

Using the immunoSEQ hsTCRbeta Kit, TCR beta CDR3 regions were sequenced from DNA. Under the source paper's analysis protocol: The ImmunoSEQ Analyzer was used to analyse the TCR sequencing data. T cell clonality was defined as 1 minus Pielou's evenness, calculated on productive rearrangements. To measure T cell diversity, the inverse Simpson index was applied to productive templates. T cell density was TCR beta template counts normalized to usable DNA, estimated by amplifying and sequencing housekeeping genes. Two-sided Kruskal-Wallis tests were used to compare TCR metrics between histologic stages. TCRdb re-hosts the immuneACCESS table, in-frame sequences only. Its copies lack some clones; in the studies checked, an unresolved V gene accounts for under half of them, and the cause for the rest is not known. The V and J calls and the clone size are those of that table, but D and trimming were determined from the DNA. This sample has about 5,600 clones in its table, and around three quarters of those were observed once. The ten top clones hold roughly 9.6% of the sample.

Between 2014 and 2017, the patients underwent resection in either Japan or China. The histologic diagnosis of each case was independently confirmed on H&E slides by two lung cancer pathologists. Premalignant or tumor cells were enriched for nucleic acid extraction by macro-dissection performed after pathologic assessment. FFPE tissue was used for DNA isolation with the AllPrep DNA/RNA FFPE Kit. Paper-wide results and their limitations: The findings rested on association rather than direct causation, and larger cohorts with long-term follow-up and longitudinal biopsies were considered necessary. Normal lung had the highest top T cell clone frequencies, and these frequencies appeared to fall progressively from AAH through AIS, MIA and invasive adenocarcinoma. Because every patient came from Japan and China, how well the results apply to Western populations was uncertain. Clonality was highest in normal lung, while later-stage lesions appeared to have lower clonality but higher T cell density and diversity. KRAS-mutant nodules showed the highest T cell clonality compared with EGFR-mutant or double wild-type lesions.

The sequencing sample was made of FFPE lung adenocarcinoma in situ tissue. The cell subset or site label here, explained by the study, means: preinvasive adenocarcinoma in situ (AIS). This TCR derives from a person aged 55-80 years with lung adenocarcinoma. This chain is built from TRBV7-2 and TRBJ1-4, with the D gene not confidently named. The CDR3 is CASSRPGANEKLFF. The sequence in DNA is TGTGCCAGCAGCCGACCCGGAGCTAATGAAAAACTGTTTTTT.